This is a list of T cell receptor beta chains from one sample in a study of cytomegalovirus exposure and HLA in healthy donors. The data were produced by immunoSEQ multiplex PCR, yet TCRdb's version contains in-frame clones alone and is incomplete. The data contain approximately 140,000 clones, roughly 66% of them singletons. The sequencing sample was made of PBMCs. Every receptor here comes from a woman aged 55-75 years in good health and CMV-seronegative. Both conserved end residues are part of each CDR3. A D gene is named only where the DNA matches it firmly. Only some rows state a clone size, as once, few, many or a class for expanded clones.

TRBD2,TRBV19,TRBJ2-3,-,CASSIGLARGDTQYF,TGTGCCAGTAGTATCGGACTAGCTAGGGGAGATACGCAGTATTTT
TRBD2,TRBV5-6,TRBJ2-3,-,CASSLVRGGWDTQYF,TGCGCCAGCAGCTTGGTGCGGGGGGGCTGGGATACGCAGTATTTT
TRBD1,TRBV10-2,TRBJ1-5,-,CASSEDRVQPQHF,TGCGCCAGCAGTGAGGACAGGGTACAGCCCCAGCATTTT
-,TRBV7-2,TRBJ2-7,-,CASSHPPRGIYEQYF,TGTGCCAGCAGCCACCCCCCGCGAGGGATCTACGAGCAGTACTTC
TRBD1,TRBV5-1,TRBJ2-7,-,CASSLVLGQGEQYF,TGCGCCAGCAGCTTGGTTTTGGGACAGGGCGAGCAGTACTTC
-,TRBV5-6,TRBJ1-1,few,CASSLRTLRYTEAFF,TGTGCCAGCAGCTTGAGGACACTGCGATACACTGAAGCTTTCTTT
-,TRBV28,TRBJ2-7,-,CASSLFVGAREQYF,TGTGCCAGCAGTTTATTCGTGGGGGCCCGCGAGCAGTACTTC
TRBD1,TRBV15,TRBJ2-7,-,CATSRDRYEQYF,TGTGCCACCAGCAGGGACAGGTACGAGCAGTACTTC
-,TRBV5-1,TRBJ2-7,-,CASRPWGSSYEQYF,TGCGCCAGCAGGCCTTGGGGCAGCTCCTACGAGCAGTACTTC
TRBD2,TRBV11-3,TRBJ2-3,-,CASSIQREGTDTQYF,TGTGCCAGCAGCATACAGCGGGAGGGGACAGATACGCAGTATTTT
TRBD1,TRBV7-7,TRBJ2-1,-,CASSSDRINEQFF,TGTGCCAGCAGCTCGGACAGGATAAATGAGCAGTTCTTC
-,TRBV6-5,TRBJ1-1,few,CASSGEVNTEAFF,TGTGCCAGCAGTGGGGAGGTGAACACTGAAGCTTTCTTT
TRBD2,TRBV5-6,TRBJ2-5,-,CASSLSDSGEGETQYF,TGTGCCAGCAGCTTGAGTGATAGCGGGGAGGGAGAGACCCAGTACTTC
TRBD2,TRBV7-8,TRBJ2-1,-,CASSFLLVGEGEQFF,TGTGCCAGCAGCTTCCTACTAGTGGGGGAGGGTGAGCAGTTCTTC
-,TRBV6-6,TRBJ2-2,-,CASSPSAGELFF,TGTGCCAGCAGTCCCTCAGCCGGGGAGCTGTTTTTT
-,TRBV18,TRBJ1-2,-,CASSPDPGTNYGYTF,TGTGCCAGCTCACCCGATCCCGGGACTAATTATGGCTACACCTTC
TRBD1,TRBV6-5,TRBJ1-1,-,CASSSRGPTEAFF,TGTGCCAGCAGTTCCAGGGGGCCCACTGAAGCTTTCTTT
-,TRBV6-1,TRBJ2-3,-,CASSGRVGERLTDTQYF,TGTGCCAGCAGTGGGAGGGTGGGGGAGAGGCTCACAGATACGCAGTATTTT
TRBD1,TRBV5-4,TRBJ2-7,-,CASSLEQGKYEQYF,TGTGCCAGCAGCTTGGAACAGGGGAAATACGAGCAGTACTTC
TRBD1,TRBV19,TRBJ1-3,-,CAVSRGQGSGNTIYF,TGTGCCGTCTCCAGGGGACAGGGCTCTGGAAACACCATATATTTT
-,TRBV6-5,TRBJ1-2,-,CASSYDNNYGYTF,TGTGCCAGCAGTTACGACAATAACTATGGCTACACCTTC
-,TRBV28,TRBJ1-6,-,CATQTVSSYNSPLHF,TGTGCCACACAAACAGTGAGCTCCTATAATTCACCCCTCCACTTT
TRBD2,TRBV5-1,TRBJ2-1,-,CASSSPRGLAGEREQFF,TGCGCCAGCAGCTCGCCCCGAGGACTAGCGGGAGAAAGAGAGCAGTTCTTC
-,TRBV18,TRBJ2-6,few,CASSPPRVSGANVLTF,TGTGCCAGCTCCCCACCGCGGGTCTCTGGGGCCAACGTCCTGACTTTC
TRBD2,TRBV28,TRBJ2-7,-,CASSTSGIPYEQYF,TGTGCCAGCAGTACTAGCGGGATCCCCTACGAGCAGTACTTC
-,TRBV21-1,TRBJ1-1,-,CASSPFGQGLPVVTEAFF,TGTGCCAGCAGCCCGTTCGGACAGGGGTTACCGGTTGTGACTGAAGCTTTCTTT
-,TRBV7-2,TRBJ2-5,-,CASSLAQIGETQYF,TGTGCCAGCAGCTTAGCCCAGATCGGGGAGACCCAGTACTTC
TRBD2,TRBV5-6,TRBJ2-2,-,CASSLYTGGLTGELFF,TGTGCCAGCAGCTTGTATACGGGGGGGCTCACCGGGGAGCTGTTTTTT
-,TRBV19,TRBJ1-2,-,CASKVRGQGNGYTF,TGTGCCAGTAAGGTGCGGGGGCAGGGTAATGGCTACACCTTC
TRBD2,TRBV19,TRBJ2-3,once,CASSKTSGGANTQYF,TGTGCCAGTAGTAAGACTAGCGGGGGGGCAAATACGCAGTATTTT
-,TRBV29-1,TRBJ1-1,once,CSVGQGLGTEAFF,TGCAGCGTAGGGCAGGGGCTCGGCACTGAAGCTTTCTTT
-,TRBV27,TRBJ2-5,-,CASSLSRGREQYF,TGTGCCAGCAGTTTAAGCAGGGGCAGGGAGCAGTACTTC
TRBD2,TRBV5-1,TRBJ2-5,-,CASSLGLGTSGGRYQETQYF,TGCGCCAGCAGCTTGGGACTCGGGACTAGCGGGGGCCGGTACCAAGAGACCCAGTACTTC
TRBD1,TRBV27,TRBJ1-1,-,CASSFSGGEAFF,TGTGCCAGCAGTTTTTCAGGGGGGGAAGCTTTCTTT
-,TRBV10-3,TRBJ1-6,-,CAIRAQGGSPLHF,TGTGCCATCAGAGCTCAGGGCGGTTCACCCCTCCACTTT
-,TRBV6-1,TRBJ1-1,-,CASSEQGRGTEAFF,TGTGCCAGCAGTGAACAGGGCCGTGGGACTGAAGCTTTCTTT
TRBD1,TRBV11-3,TRBJ1-1,-,CASSLDRDRPEAFF,TGTGCCAGCAGCTTAGATCGGGACAGGCCTGAAGCTTTCTTT
TRBD2,TRBV15,TRBJ2-1,-,CATSRERGGQFNEQFF,TGTGCCACCAGCAGAGAGCGCGGGGGTCAATTCAATGAGCAGTTCTTC
TRBD1,TRBV4-3,TRBJ1-2,-,CASSQDRARGLGYTF,TGCGCCAGCAGCCAAGATAGGGCCAGGGGGCTTGGCTACACCTTC
TRBD2,TRBV7-9,TRBJ2-1,-,CASSFLRGGENEQFF,TGTGCCAGCAGCTTTTTGCGGGGGGGCGAAAATGAGCAGTTCTTC
TRBD1,TRBV18,TRBJ2-5,-,CASSLLNRGPQETQYF,TGTGCCAGCTCACTGTTAAACAGGGGGCCCCAAGAGACCCAGTACTTC
-,TRBV5-8,TRBJ1-1,-,CASSVTDTEAFF,TGTGCCAGCAGCGTCACTGACACTGAAGCTTTCTTT
-,TRBV11-1,TRBJ2-7,-,CASSIPTEYEQYF,TGTGCCAGCAGCATACCGACGGAGTACGAGCAGTACTTC
-,TRBV10-3,TRBJ2-3,few,CAITVGASTDTQYF,TGTGCCATTACCGTGGGGGCTAGCACAGATACGCAGTATTTT
-,TRBV5-1,TRBJ1-1,-,CASSLDVQGLGEAFF,TGCGCCAGCAGCTTGGATGTTCAGGGGTTGGGTGAAGCTTTCTTT
TRBD1,TRBV5-1,TRBJ1-2,-,CASSLVTGNYGYTF,TGCGCCAGCAGCTTGGTGACAGGGAACTATGGCTACACCTTC
TRBD2,TRBV10-3,TRBJ2-7,once,CAISLSGGPYEQYF,TGTGCCATCAGCCTCTCGGGGGGGCCATACGAGCAGTACTTC
-,TRBV7-3,TRBJ2-5,-,CASSSEYQETQYF,TGTGCCAGCAGCTCCGAGTACCAAGAGACCCAGTACTTC
TRBD2,TRBV5-1,TRBJ2-5,few,CASSFGTSGEGETQYF,TGCGCCAGCAGCTTTGGGACTAGCGGCGAGGGGGAGACCCAGTACTTC
TRBD2,TRBV2,TRBJ2-5,-,CASSGLAGGQGETQYF,TGTGCCAGCAGTGGACTAGCGGGAGGGCAGGGCGAGACCCAGTACTTC
-,TRBV5-1,TRBJ2-5,few,CASSLGGGVQETQYF,TGCGCCAGCAGCTTGGGGGGCGGGGTACAAGAGACCCAGTACTTC
TRBD2,TRBV6-1,TRBJ2-5,-,CASSGEGLQETQYF,TGTGCCAGCAGTGGAGAGGGACTACAAGAGACCCAGTACTTC
TRBD2,TRBV11-2,TRBJ2-5,-,CASSGAGGETQYF,TGTGCCAGCAGCGGCGCGGGAGGAGAGACCCAGTACTTC